Following are 21 T cell receptor beta chains from one sample sequenced in a study of blood T cell repertoires in COVID-19. Sequencing used immunoSEQ multiplex PCR; TCRdb keeps in-frame clones, though not all of them. The sample has hundreds of thousands of clones; 90% are singletons. What was sequenced was PBMCs or T cells enriched from blood (not recorded which). The receptors here all came from a man in his 60s who had recovered from COVID-19.

The rearrangement joins TRBV4-2 to TRBJ2-1, with 11 bases aligning to TRBD2. J lost 4 bases, V lost 1 base, and 3 bases had no gene match. This CDR3 region has 16 residues. Germline V CDR1 and CDR2: LGHNA, YNFKEQ. CDR3 residues: CASSQGTSGGYNEQFF. As DNA, the CDR3 is TGTGCCAGCAGCCAAGGTACTAGCGGGGGATACAATGAGCAGTTCTTC.

The chain is built from TRBV5-4 and TRBJ1-2; D possibly corresponds to TRBD1 (5 bases). This CDR3 region has 16 residues. V was clipped by 4 bases and J by 1 base, with 17 bases between them. Germline V CDR1 and CDR2: SGHNT, YYREEE (reference sequence). CDR3 coding DNA: TGTGCCAGCAGCCATACAGGAAAAGGAATTAACTATGGCTACACCTTC. Translating gives CASSHTGKGINYGYTF.

The V and J genes are TRBV29-1 and TRBJ2-6; 7 bases align to TRBD1. The ends lost 4 bases at V and 0 bases at J; junction bases unmatched: 18. This CDR3 is built from 20 residues. Per the germline V gene, CDR1 is SQVTM and CDR2 is ANQGSEA. For the CDR3, the DNA is TGCAGCGTTGGGACTGGGGACAGTGAAAAACCCCGCTCTGGGGCCAACGTCCTGACTTTC. Translated: CSVGTGDSEKPRSGANVLTF.

This clone occurred once. This chain uses TRBV7-8 with TRBJ2-7; 10 bases map to TRBD2. Germline trimming cut 1 base from V and 7 bases from J; bases unmatched to any gene: 16. The CDR3 extends over 18 amino acids. Germline loops: CDR1 SGHVS, CDR2 FQNEAQ. The CDR3 protein is CASSLVSSGRATTREQYF. The CDR3 bases are TGTGCCAGCAGCTTAGTCTCTAGCGGGAGAGCTACTACTCGGGAGCAGTACTTC. The full variable domain, in which reference TRBV7-8 and TRBJ2-7 provide the parts outside the CDR3, is GAGVSQSPRYKVAKRGQDVALRCDPISGHVSLFWYQQALGQGPEFLTYFQNEAQLDKSGLPSDRFFAERPEGSVSTLKIQRTQQEDSAVYLCASSLVSSGRATTREQYFGPGTRLTVT.

V is TRBV7-9 and J is TRBJ2-3; 12 bases match TRBD2. The V and J ends lost 5 bases and 1 base, in that order; junction bases with no gene match: 4. The CDR3 length is 16 residues. The V gene's germline CDR1 is SEHNR and CDR2 FQNEAQ (reference sequence). In nucleotides, the CDR3 is TGTGCCAGCAGCATGCTAGCGGGGGGGCGCACAGATACGCAGTATTTT. Amino acid sequence: CASSMLAGGRTDTQYF. Combining the CDR3 with reference TRBV7-9 and TRBJ2-3 gives the whole variable domain DTGVSQNPRHKITKRGQNVTFRCDPISEHNRLYWYRQTLGQGPEFLTYFQNEAQLEKSRLLSDRFSAERPKGSFSTLEIQRTEQGDSAMYLCASSMLAGGRTDTQYFGPGTRLTVL.

The chain joins TRBV30 to TRBJ1-3; 8 bases map to TRBD1. This CDR3 has 14 residues. After removal of 5 bases from V and 3 bases from J, the junction contained 6 bases not matched to a gene. Germline V gene sequence: CDR1 GTSNPN, CDR2 SVGIG (reference sequence). The CDR3 coding sequence is TGTGCCTGGTTGGACAGGGTATATGGAAACACCATATATTTT. Translation: CAWLDRVYGNTIYF.

CDR3 nucleotide sequence: TGTGCCAGCAGCTTATCCGGGACAGGGATCGGGGAGCTGTTTTTT. Translating it yields CASSLSGTGIGELFF. The rearrangement uses TRBV7-3 and TRBJ2-2; 9 bases agree with TRBD1. CDR1 and CDR2 from the germline V gene are SGHTA and FQGTGA. Trimming cost V 2 bases and J 7 bases; bases outside gene matches: 5. The CDR3 covers 15 residues.

V is TRBV3-1 (or the pseudogene TRBV3-2) and J is TRBJ2-3; 8 nucleotides match TRBD2. CDR3 length: 14 residues. CDR1 LGHDT and CDR2 YNNKEL come from the germline V gene (reference sequence). Trimming took 2 bases from V and 3 from J; bases not matched to a gene: 1. The CDR3 coding sequence is TGTGCCAGCAGCCAAACGGGGGGGACAGATACGCAGTATTTT. Translated, it gives CASSQTGGTDTQYF.

The rearrangement uses TRBV5-4 and TRBJ2-7; 8 nucleotides match TRBD2. Unmatched junction bases numbered 3, after V lost 2 bases and J lost 2 bases. Germline-derived CDR1 and CDR2 are SGHNT and YYREEE (reference sequence). The CDR3 covers 14 residues. The CDR3 nucleotides are TGTGCCAGCAGCTTCACTAGCGGCCCCTACGAGCAGTACTTC. Amino acids: CASSFTSGPYEQYF.

The gene calls are TRBV6-1 and TRBJ1-5; D is unresolved. The CDR3 runs 15 residues. From germline, CDR1 is MNHNS and CDR2 SASEGT. V was pared by 0 bases and J by 8 bases, with 14 bases between. CDR3 in amino acids: CASSEAQVQSEPQHF. In nucleotides, the CDR3 is TGTGCCAGCAGTGAAGCTCAGGTGCAGTCGGAGCCCCAGCATTTT.

The J gene is TRBJ2-7, the V gene TRBV6-5, with D tentatively TRBD1 (6 bases). Germline lookup yields CDR1 MNHEY and CDR2 SVGAGI. The CDR3 totals 13 residues. V was shortened by 8 bases and J by 2 bases, with 13 bases between the two germline ends. The CDR3: CASRQAYPYEQYF. CDR3 sequence (DNA): TGTGCCAGCCGACAGGCATATCCCTACGAGCAGTACTTC.

This chain connects TRBV7-6 to TRBJ2-2, with 8 bases that match TRBD1. Trimming took 7 bases from V and 2 from J; bases not matched to a gene: 6. The CDR3 extends over 15 amino acids. Germline V gives CDR1 SGHVS, CDR2 FNYEAQ. CDR3 sequence (DNA): TGTGCCAGCACCAGAACAGGGGGAAACACCGGGGAGCTGTTTTTT. It is translated as CASTRTGGNTGELFF. The whole variable domain, remainder taken from reference TRBV7-6 and TRBJ2-2, is GAGVSQSPRYKVTKRGQDVALRCDPISGHVSLYWYRQALGQGPEFLTYFNYEAQQDKSGLPNDRFSAERPEGSISTLTIQRTEQRDSAMYRCASTRTGGNTGELFFGEGSRLTVL.

The rearrangement joins TRBV11-1 to TRBJ2-3; 7 bases line up with TRBD2. V shed 2 bases, J shed 5 bases, and the junction held 10 bases outside the gene matches. This CDR3 spans 16 amino acids. Germline V gene lookup returns CDR1 SGHAT and CDR2 FQDESV (reference sequence). The CDR3 spells CASSLLSSGLGDTQYF. As DNA, the CDR3 is TGTGCCAGCAGCTTATTGTCTAGCGGTCTGGGAGATACGCAGTATTTT.

The chain is built from TRBV11-2 and TRBJ1-6, with D maybe TRBD1 (6 bases). Germline-derived CDR1 and CDR2 are SGHAT and FQNNGV. Trimming stripped 4 bases from V and 8 bases from J, with 15 bases between. The CDR3 is made up of 15 amino acids. The CDR3 reads CASSSNDRWDSPLHF. Here the CDR3 DNA reads TGTGCCAGCAGCTCAAACGACAGGTGGGATTCACCCCTCCACTTT.

V is TRBV6-5 and J is TRBJ1-1; TRBD1 might be the D (6 bases). Trimming took 6 bases from V and 2 from J, leaving 13 bases between them. Germline V gene data show CDR1 as MNHEY and CDR2 as SVGAGI. The CDR3 is made up of 14 amino acids. CDR3 sequence reads: CASSPRDTNTEAFF. CDR3 sequence (DNA): TGTGCCAGCAGCCCACGGGACACCAACACTGAAGCTTTCTTT.

The chain joins TRBV29-1 to TRBJ1-2; no definite D call. Germline V gene lookup returns CDR1 SQVTM and CDR2 ANQGSEA. V lost 5 bases and J 4 bases, leaving 17 bases between the germline ends. The CDR3 totals 14 residues. This chain's CDR3 is CSVFGPAIPYGYTF. In DNA, the CDR3 is TGCAGCGTTTTTGGGCCCGCAATTCCCTATGGCTACACCTTC. The variable domain in full, completed from reference TRBV29-1 and TRBJ1-2, reads SAVISQKPSRDICQRGTSLTIQCQVDSQVTMMFWYRQQPGQSLTLIATANQGSEATYESGFVIDKFPISRPNLTFSTLTVSNMSPEDSSIYLCSVFGPAIPYGYTFGSGTRLTVV.

The rearrangement links TRBV3-1 (or the pseudogene TRBV3-2) to TRBJ1-1, with D hard to call. The CDR3 length is 15 residues. The germline CDR1 and CDR2 sequences are LGHDT and YNNKEL (reference sequence). Trimming cost V 4 bases and J 2 bases, with 14 bases left between them. The CDR3 coding sequence is TGTGCCAGCAGCCCCCTGTCAGGAGGAAACACTGAAGCTTTCTTT. This codes for CASSPLSGGNTEAFF.

The rearrangement uses TRBV19 and TRBJ2-1, with 10 bases identical to TRBD2. The V gene end was trimmed by 5 bases and the J gene end by 4 bases; junction bases not matched to a gene: 5. CDR1 and CDR2 from the germline V gene are LNHDA and SQIVND (reference sequence). The CDR3 is 15 amino acids. CDR3 amino acids: CASSSWTSGYNEQFF. For the CDR3, the DNA is TGTGCCAGTAGTTCCTGGACTAGCGGTTACAATGAGCAGTTCTTC.

The CDR3 reads CASRGTSGRYNEQFF. CDR3 sequence (DNA): TGCGCCAGCAGGGGGACTAGCGGGCGGTACAATGAGCAGTTCTTC. The chain links TRBV5-1 to TRBJ2-1, with 12 bases aligning to TRBD2. J was trimmed by 4 bases and V by 5 bases; bases with no gene match: 4. CDR1 and CDR2 (germline): SGHRS, YFSETQ. The CDR3 runs 15 residues.

The rearrangement uses TRBV18 and TRBJ2-1; 10 positions match TRBD2. V shed 2 bases, J shed 8 bases, and the junction held 6 bases outside the gene matches. The CDR3 loop spans 15 amino acids. CDR1 and CDR2 (germline): KGHSH, LQKENI. The CDR3 protein is CASSPGLAGAYEQFF. The DNA of the CDR3 is TGTGCCAGCTCACCAGGCCTAGCGGGAGCTTATGAGCAGTTCTTC.

The chain joins TRBV3-1 (or the pseudogene TRBV3-2) to TRBJ1-1; a possible D gene is TRBD1 (6 bases). The CDR3 has 15 residues. Per germline, CDR1 LGHDT and CDR2 YNNKEL (reference sequence). Trimming took off 4 bases at V and 1 base at J, with 13 bases between the two ends. The CDR3 DNA is TGTGCCAGCAGCCCCCCTAGGACAGCGAACACTGAAGCTTTCTTT. Translation: CASSPPRTANTEAFF.